This is a list of T cell receptor beta chains from one sample in a study of Ad26.COV2.S vaccination and SARS-CoV-2 variants. TCRdb's table, derived via immunoSEQ multiplex PCR, lists solely in-frame clones and lacks some. The sample consists of roughly 300,000 clones, approximately 90% of them appearing once. The material sequenced was peripheral blood, taken in a trial of Ad26.COV2.S vaccine versus placebo. These receptors all come from a person aged 18 to 65 who received the Ad26.COV2.S COVID-19 vaccine or a placebo. The CDR3 runs from the conserved cysteine through the conserved F or W. Each record gives: D gene, clone size, J gene, V gene, CDR3 protein, CDR3 DNA. D genes are given only for firm matches. Expanded clones are given a class, and other clones once, few, many or no size at all.

>TRBD1|NA|TRBJ2-1|TRBV4-2
CASSQDDPRDSSKNEQFF
TGTGCCAGCAGCCAAGATGACCCTAGGGACAGCTCTAAGAATGAGCAGTTCTTC
>TRBD1|NA|TRBJ2-1|TRBV7-9
CASIDRGSYNEQFF
TGTGCCAGCATTGACAGGGGTTCCTACAATGAGCAGTTCTTC
>NA|NA|TRBJ1-5|TRBV7-2
CASSDGQGPNQPQHF
TGTGCCAGCAGCGATGGGCAGGGTCCGAATCAGCCCCAGCATTTT
>NA|NA|TRBJ2-1|TRBV27
CASSSLDQGFYNEQFF
TGTGCCAGCAGTTCCTTAGATCAGGGGTTCTACAATGAGCAGTTCTTC
>NA|NA|TRBJ2-1|TRBV11-3
CASNVWNEQFF
TGTGCCAGCAACGTATGGAATGAGCAGTTCTTC
>NA|NA|TRBJ2-3|TRBV27
CASSLSGVPDTQYF
TGTGCCAGCAGTTTATCCGGAGTCCCAGATACGCAGTATTTT
>TRBD2|NA|TRBJ2-5|TRBV3-1/TRBV3-2
CASSLGTSGSQKTQYF
TGTGCCAGCAGCCTAGGGACTAGCGGGAGCCAGAAGACCCAGTACTTC
>NA|NA|TRBJ2-5|TRBV5-8
CASSQSIQGETQYF
TGTGCCAGCAGCCAGAGTATTCAGGGGGAGACCCAGTACTTC
>TRBD1|NA|TRBJ1-2|TRBV10-3
CAISELGTEFGYTF
TGTGCCATCAGTGAGTTAGGGACAGAGTTTGGCTACACCTTC
>NA|NA|TRBJ2-7|TRBV28
CASSLISQYEQYF
TGTGCCAGCAGTTTAATATCACAGTACGAGCAGTACTTC
>TRBD2|NA|TRBJ2-7|TRBV5-1
CASSFSGTYEQYF
TGCGCCAGCAGCTTTAGCGGGACCTACGAGCAGTACTTC
>TRBD2|NA|TRBJ2-7|TRBV7-2
CASSLERLAGGPTSYEQYF
TGTGCCAGCAGCTTAGAGAGACTAGCGGGAGGGCCCACATCCTACGAGCAGTACTTC
>NA|NA|TRBJ2-7|TRBV19
CASSIGGLNTYEQYF
TGTGCCAGTAGTATAGGCGGACTGAACACCTACGAGCAGTACTTC
>NA|once|TRBJ2-1|TRBV15
CATSRGITSSYNEQFF
TGTGCCACCAGCAGAGGAATAACGAGCTCCTACAATGAGCAGTTCTTC
>NA|NA|TRBJ1-1|TRBV4-2
CASRQHTEAFF
TGTGCCAGCAGACAGCACACTGAAGCTTTCTTT
>TRBD2|NA|TRBJ2-7|TRBV28
CASSLTSGSSYEQYF
TGTGCCAGCAGTTTGACTAGCGGGAGTTCCTACGAGCAGTACTTC
>TRBD1|NA|TRBJ1-1|TRBV28
CASSSSGTGAFEAFF
TGTGCCAGCAGTTCGTCCGGGACAGGGGCGTTTGAAGCTTTCTTT
>NA|once|TRBJ1-1|TRBV19
CASSFGRLGGTEAFF
TGTGCCAGTAGTTTCGGGAGGCTCGGGGGTACTGAAGCTTTCTTT
>NA|NA|TRBJ1-3|TRBV18
CASSPQGLEGNTIYF
TGTGCCAGCTCACCACAGGGGCTAGAAGGAAACACCATATATTTT
>TRBD2|NA|TRBJ2-3|TRBV10-1
CASGLAGRTDTQYF
TGCGCCAGCGGGCTAGCGGGCCGCACAGATACGCAGTATTTT
>NA|NA|TRBJ2-2|TRBV9
CASSDTGELFF
TGTGCCAGCAGCGACACCGGGGAGCTGTTTTTT
>NA|NA|TRBJ2-7|TRBV3-1/TRBV3-2
CASSQDARSYEQYF
TGTGCCAGCAGCCAAGACGCCCGCTCCTACGAGCAGTACTTC
>TRBD1|NA|TRBJ1-2|TRBV19
CASGFPGQGAGGYTF
TGTGCCAGTGGGTTCCCGGGACAGGGGGCAGGAGGCTACACCTTC
>NA|NA|TRBJ2-3|TRBV9
CASSVERGTQYF
TGTGCCAGCAGCGTAGAAAGGGGTACGCAGTATTTT
>NA|NA|TRBJ2-7|TRBV11-1
CASSHRDIYEQYF
TGTGCCAGCAGCCACCGGGACATCTACGAGCAGTACTTC
>NA|NA|TRBJ2-7|TRBV6-5
CATLGFAHEQYF
TGTGCCACCCTGGGATTTGCCCACGAGCAGTACTTC
>NA|NA|TRBJ1-1|TRBV4-3
CASSQESVGGTEAFF
TGCGCCAGCAGCCAAGAGTCGGTGGGGGGCACTGAAGCTTTCTTT
>TRBD1|NA|TRBJ2-2|TRBV7-8
CASSLRIGTESTGELFF
TGTGCCAGCAGCTTACGGATCGGGACAGAGTCCACCGGGGAGCTGTTTTTT
>NA|NA|TRBJ2-7|TRBV10-1
CASSESGANEQYF
TGCGCCAGCAGTGAGTCCGGGGCCAACGAGCAGTACTTC
>NA|NA|TRBJ2-5|TRBV6-1
CASSEAAGPQETQYF
TGTGCCAGCAGTGAAGCCGCAGGCCCTCAAGAGACCCAGTACTTC
>NA|NA|TRBJ1-1|TRBV9
CASSVDTGVIEAFF
TGTGCCAGCAGCGTAGATACGGGGGTAATTGAAGCTTTCTTT